This TCR beta chain is drawn from a study of cytomegalovirus exposure and HLA in healthy donors. Across the whole study: A later analysis reported the 100 to 150 validation repertoires used the same platform as the approximately 700 first-cohort repertoires.

V lost 0 bases and J lost 3; bases outside the gene matches: 4. CDR1 is LGHNA, CDR2 YNFKEQ, per germline. The CDR3 spans 16 residues. The protocol was immunoSEQ multiplex PCR, while the TCRdb copy is restricted to in-frame clones and leaves out a portion. Among about 160,000 clones listed, approximately 87% were seen once. This TCR came from a woman aged 25 to 45 in good health and CMV-seronegative. This rearrangement joins TRBV4-2 to TRBJ2-7, with 11 bases identical to TRBD1. The sequencing sample was made of PBMCs. CDR3 nucleotide sequence: TGTGCCAGCAGCCAAGACGCCGGGACAGGGGGCTACGAGCAGTACTTC. Its translation is CASSQDAGTGGYEQYF.